This TCR beta chain stems from a study of T cell responses to AZD1222 COVID-19 vaccine. Concerning this clone itself: Its antigen is undetermined.

TCRdb keeps only in-frame clones here, not all; method: immunoSEQ multiplex PCR. The table lists under 70,000 clones, approximately 85% of them singletons, with around 25% in the top ten. General study findings and limits: Donors were largely white British and mainly female; clonal diversity was possibly underestimated. Only after the peak T cell response were repertoires sampled.

Germline V CDR1 and CDR2: SGHTA, FQGTGA. The CDR3 runs 15 residues. J was trimmed by 1 base and V by 1 base; bases with no gene match: 0. This clonotype originated in an adult in good health. Sequenced here: peripheral blood, sampled on day 0 of MenACWY control vaccination. J is TRBJ2-2 and V is TRBV7-3; TRBD1 agrees at 7 bases. The CDR3 loop is CASSLRQGNTGELFF. The CDR3 DNA reads TGTGCCAGCAGCTTAAGACAGGGGAACACCGGGGAGCTGTTTTTT.